The 18 T cell receptor beta chains below all came from one sample that was sequenced in a study of regulatory T cells in long-lasting Graves disease. Described time point: persistent/refractory GD, antithyroid drugs over 5 years with positive TRAb. Isolated PBMC RNA provided the starting material for the TCR library. Investigators prepared the TCR beta libraries by applying iRepertoire HTBI primers and Arm-PCR of CDR3 regions. Using its own MiXCR run on the multiplex PCR reads, TCRdb lists one record per CDR3 protein. This repertoire shows about 460,000 distinct CDR3 sequences, 20% to 25% found once; its top ten account for 10% to 15%. Sequenced here: peripheral blood mononuclear cells (PBMCs), sampled when the disease was refractory, from a patient treated with antithyroid drugs. The receptors originated from a female donor with Graves disease.

This clonotype was detected only a few times. V gene TRBV11-3 combines with J gene TRBJ1-1, with TRBD1 as a possible D gene (6 bases). V was clipped by 0 bases and J by 6 bases, with 14 bases between them. The germline CDR1 and CDR2 sequences are SGHNT and YENEEA. The CDR3 runs to 15 residues. The chain's CDR3 is CASSLDGGRTAEAFF. The CDR3 bases are TGTGCCAGCAGCTTAGATGGGGGCCGGACAGCTGAAGCTTTCTTT.

This clonotype has a count of ten or more. The V call is TRBV6-1, the J call TRBJ1-2; weak D call: TRBD1 (5 bases). Trimming left V 1 base short and J 1 base short, with 10 bases between. The CDR3 length is 15 residues. In germline, CDR1 is MNHNS, CDR2 SASEGT. The CDR3 sequence is CASSEVNRSNYGYTF. The CDR3 nucleotides read TGTGCCAGCAGTGAAGTGAACAGGAGTAACTATGGCTACACCTTC.

This clonotype has ten or more counts. The chain employs TRBV6-1 and TRBJ1-2; 9 bases agree with TRBD1. Trimming removed 7 bases from V and 4 bases from J; junction bases left unmatched: 10. Per germline, CDR1 MNHNS and CDR2 SASEGT. This CDR3 is 15 amino acids long. CDR3: CASTSLGQGSYGYTF. The CDR3 nucleotides are TGTGCCAGCACCTCCCTCGGACAGGGGAGCTATGGCTACACCTTC.

The chain uses TRBV19 and TRBJ2-2; perhaps TRBD2 as D (5 bases). This CDR3 comprises 13 residues. V was clipped by 7 bases and J by 9 bases, with 15 bases between them. The germline CDR1 and CDR2 sequences are LNHDA and SQIVND (reference sequence). The chain's CDR3 is CASNRYGKRELFF. Written as DNA, the CDR3 is TGTGCCAGTAATAGGTACGGGAAAAGGGAGCTGTTTTTT.

This clonotype appeared many times. J is TRBJ2-7 and V is TRBV11-2, with D possibly called TRBD1 or TRBD2 (6 bases each). The CDR3 runs 14 residues. Trimming removed 7 bases at V and 2 bases at J, with 15 bases between. Germline lookup yields CDR1 SGHAT and CDR2 FQNNGV. The CDR3 protein is CASTYGGGTYEQYF. The CDR3 nucleotides read TGTGCCAGCACCTACGGAGGGGGGACCTACGAGCAGTACTTC.

The sample holds many counts of this clonotype. The gene calls are TRBV7-8 and TRBJ1-1; D remains ambiguous. This CDR3 spans 14 amino acids. The V end lost 7 bases, the J end lost 4 bases, and 16 bases lay between the germline ends. Germline CDR1 SGHVS, CDR2 FQNEAQ. The CDR3 region is CASIPTRLGTEAFF. The CDR3 DNA sequence: TGTGCCAGCATCCCGACCCGCCTGGGCACTGAAGCTTTCTTT.

On this clonotype itself: One end of the junction is discordant with germline, which a read error may explain. The chain uses TRBV7-9 and TRBJ2-6; D is possibly TRBD1 (5 bases). This CDR3 comprises 18 residues. The V gene's germline CDR1 is SEHNR and CDR2 FQNEAQ (reference sequence). In nucleotides, the CDR3 is TGTGTCAGCAGCTTATTTGGGGCCGTAAGCTCTGGGGCCAACGTCCTGACTTTC. This gives the protein CVSSLFGAVSSGANVLTF.

Concerning this clonotype itself: A single base separates this from a much larger clone, so it may be a read error. This chain uses TRBV6-5 with TRBJ1-1; D is ambiguous. Germline-derived CDR1 and CDR2 are MNHEY and SVGAGI. The CDR3 loop spans 15 amino acids. Here the CDR3 reads CAGSYPWATNTEAFF. In DNA, the CDR3 is TGTGCCGGCAGTTACCCCTGGGCGACGAACACTGAAGCTTTCTTT.

A note on this clonotype: A much larger clone differs from this one at a single base, so this may be a read error. V and J are TRBV20-1 and TRBJ2-5, with a weak D call TRBD2 (6 bases). Trimming removed 8 bases from V and 9 bases from J, with 19 bases in between. Germline V gene data show CDR1 as DFQATT and CDR2 as SNEGSKA (reference sequence). The CDR3 has 12 residues. CDR3 in amino acids: CSLHGVGEAQYF. As DNA, the CDR3 is TGCAGTCTGCACGGGGTCGGGGAGGCCCAGTACTTC.

This clonotype was observed at least ten times. The chain uses TRBV12-3 or TRBV12-4 and TRBJ2-7, with D perhaps matching TRBD1 (5 bases). V was trimmed by 1 base and J by 2 bases, leaving 15 bases between them. The CDR3 runs to 16 residues. This CDR3 is CASSLEVRQHPYEQYF. As DNA, the CDR3 is TGTGCCAGCAGTTTAGAAGTTCGACAGCACCCCTACGAGCAGTACTTC.

This sequence joins TRBV7-3 and TRBJ2-2; D gene uncertain. The CDR3 consists of 13 residues. Germline V gene lookup returns CDR1 SGHTA and CDR2 FQGTGA. The V and J ends lost 6 bases and 6 bases respectively, with 11 bases between them. The CDR3 nucleotides read TGTGCCAGCAGATTAGGGTGGGCCGGGGAGCTGTTTTTT. It specifies CASRLGWAGELFF.

This clonotype came up many times. CDR3 region: CASRGVDGETQYF. CDR3 sequence (DNA): TGTGCCAGTAGAGGGGTTGATGGGGAGACCCAGTACTTC. V is TRBV19 and J is TRBJ2-5, with TRBD1 as a possible D gene (5 bases). The CDR3 is made up of 13 amino acids. The germline CDR1 and CDR2 sequences are LNHDA and SQIVND (reference sequence). Trimming removed 6 bases at V and 5 bases at J, with 13 bases between.

A word on this clonotype: This may be a read error: a much more frequent sequence differs by one nucleotide. The CDR3 loop is CASGAGTDSNQPQHF. CDR3 nucleotide sequence: TGTGCCAGTGGGGCAGGGACGGATAGCAATCAGCCCCAGCATTTT. This sequence joins TRBV19 and TRBJ1-5; tentative D call: TRBD1 (5 bases). Germline assignment: CDR1 LNHDA and CDR2 SQIVND (reference sequence). The germline V and J ends were trimmed by 8 bases and 0 bases, with 14 bases remaining between them. The CDR3 sequence is 15 residues long.

The sample holds many counts of this clonotype. The DNA for the CDR3 is TGTGCCAGCAGCCTTACTGCCGGACTCAACTATGGCTACACCTTC. Translation gives CASSLTAGLNYGYTF. V and J are TRBV2 and TRBJ1-2, with D uncertain. The CDR3 is 15 residues long. V lost 6 bases, J lost 2 bases, and 16 bases lay in between. The germline CDR1 and CDR2 sequences are SNHLY and FYNNEI.

Details on this clonotype: A much more abundant neighbour one base away suggests this may be a read error. The J gene is TRBJ1-5, the V gene TRBV7-2; TRBD1 matches 9 bases. With V trimmed by 1 base and J by 4 bases, 5 bases remained unmatched. In germline, CDR1 is SGHTA, CDR2 FQGNSA. This CDR3 spans 16 amino acids. The DNA for the CDR3 is TGTGCCAGCAGCTTAGGACAGGGGGGACAGAATCAGCCCCAGCATTTT. Translation: CASSLGQGGQNQPQHF.

This clonotype was recorded a few times. The chain combines TRBV20-1 with TRBJ1-5; 10 bases line up with TRBD1. CDR1 and CDR2 (germline): DFQATT, SNEGSKA (reference sequence). There are 14 residues in the CDR3. The junction had 4 bases not matched to a gene; V was cut back by 3 bases and J by 5 bases. The CDR3 spells CSARTGGADQPQHF. CDR3 nucleotides: TGCAGTGCTAGGACAGGGGGCGCGGATCAGCCCCAGCATTTT.

As concerns this clonotype: It may be a read error: a sequence one base away is much more abundant. The genes are TRBV6-2 or TRBV6-3 and TRBJ2-5; D gene uncertain. The CDR3 sequence is 14 residues long. The germline CDR1 and CDR2 sequences are MNHEY and SVGEGT. The CDR3 DNA sequence: TGTGCCGGCAGGATGATCTGGACCCAAGAGACCCAGTACTTC. Its protein is CAGRMIWTQETQYF.

There are many counts of this clonotype. The chain joins TRBV7-2 to TRBJ1-5; 7 positions match TRBD1. Looked up from germline, CDR1 is SGHTA and CDR2 is FQGNSA. The CDR3 is 17 amino acids. The ends lost 2 bases at V and 0 bases at J; junction bases unmatched: 7. The DNA of the CDR3 is TGTGCCAGCAGCTTAAGGGGGACAGCGTTTAGCAATCAGCCCCAGCATTTT. Translating gives CASSLRGTAFSNQPQHF.